This T cell receptor beta chain was documented in a study of T cell responses to AZD1222 COVID-19 vaccine. CDR3 length equals 15 residues. Losses at the gene ends were 0 bases for V and 4 bases for J; bases not matched to a gene: 3. CDR1 is MNHEY, CDR2 SVGAGI, per germline. Here immunoSEQ multiplex PCR was the method, and the copy in TCRdb shows in-frame clones only, minus some. This sample has about 110,000 clones, with about 90% found just once. The V gene is TRBV6-5, the J gene TRBJ1-5; TRBD1 aligns across 7 bases. This specimen was peripheral blood, taken on day 0 of AZD1222 vaccination. The receptor was derived from an adult in good health. The DNA for the CDR3 is TGTGCCAGCAGTTACTCCAGGGGGGTTAATCAGCCCCAGCATTTT. The encoded protein is CASSYSRGVNQPQHF.